In its sample, the clone carrying this T cell receptor beta chain was seen many times. Germline loops: CDR1 SQVTM, CDR2 ANQGSEA. The CDR3 loop spans 15 amino acids. V dropped 5 bases and J dropped 3 bases, with 18 bases sitting between them. The data were taken from a study of blood T cells in healthy people across ages. A second PCR of 7 to 11 cycles used a sample-barcoded 5' primer and a J-beta primer mix. TCRdb re-called the 5' RACE reads with MiXCR, one entry per CDR3 protein. The sample contains some 1.1 million distinct CDR3 sequences, less than 45% of which appear only once. The chain links TRBV29-1 to TRBJ2-3, with D perhaps assigned TRBD1 or TRBD2 (5 bases each). The sequenced sample was blood. The receptor was isolated from a man aged 18 to 30 in good health. CDR3 sequence: CSVHGTRGATDTQYF. DNA of the CDR3: TGCAGCGTTCACGGTACTAGAGGGGCGACAGATACGCAGTATTTT.